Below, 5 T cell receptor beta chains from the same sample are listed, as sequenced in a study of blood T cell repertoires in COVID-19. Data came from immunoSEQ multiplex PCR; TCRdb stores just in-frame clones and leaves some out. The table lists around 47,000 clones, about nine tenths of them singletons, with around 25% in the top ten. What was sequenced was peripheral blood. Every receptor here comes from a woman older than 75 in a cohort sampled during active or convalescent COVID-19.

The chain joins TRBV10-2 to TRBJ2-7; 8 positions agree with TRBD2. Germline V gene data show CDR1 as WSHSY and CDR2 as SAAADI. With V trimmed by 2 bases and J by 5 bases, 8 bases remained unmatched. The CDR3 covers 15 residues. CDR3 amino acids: CASSEPVAGRDEQYF. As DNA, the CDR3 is TGCGCCAGCAGTGAGCCTGTAGCGGGAAGGGACGAGCAGTACTTC.

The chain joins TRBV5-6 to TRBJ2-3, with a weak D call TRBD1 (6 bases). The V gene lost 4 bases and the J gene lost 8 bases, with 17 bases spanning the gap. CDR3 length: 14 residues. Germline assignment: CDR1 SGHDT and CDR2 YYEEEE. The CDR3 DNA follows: TGTGCCAGCAGCCCCCGGACAGTGCCCGTTACGCAGTATTTT. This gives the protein CASSPRTVPVTQYF.

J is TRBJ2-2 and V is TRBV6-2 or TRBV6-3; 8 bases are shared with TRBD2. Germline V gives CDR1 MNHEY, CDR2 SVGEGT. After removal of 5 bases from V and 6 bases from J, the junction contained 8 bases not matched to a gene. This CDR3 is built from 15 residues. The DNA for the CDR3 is TGTGCCAGCAGTCCCGGACTAGCTAGGTCCGGGGAGCTGTTTTTT. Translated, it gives CASSPGLARSGELFF.

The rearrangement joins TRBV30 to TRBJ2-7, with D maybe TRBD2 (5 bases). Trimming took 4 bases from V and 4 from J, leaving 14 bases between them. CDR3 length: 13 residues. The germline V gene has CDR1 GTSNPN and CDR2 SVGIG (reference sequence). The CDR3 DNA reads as TGTGCCTGGACCCGAGGGTTTGATTACGAGCAGTACTTC. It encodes CAWTRGFDYEQYF.

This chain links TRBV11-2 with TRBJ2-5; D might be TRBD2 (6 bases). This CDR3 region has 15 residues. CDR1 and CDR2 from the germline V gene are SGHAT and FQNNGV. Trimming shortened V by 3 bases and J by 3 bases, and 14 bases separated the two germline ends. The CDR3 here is CASSFTGEGKETQYF. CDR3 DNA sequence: TGTGCCAGCAGCTTTACGGGAGAGGGAAAAGAGACCCAGTACTTC.